Following are 21 T cell receptor beta chains from one sample sequenced in a study of radiotherapy plus CTLA-4 blockade in lung cancer. Clones were read by immunoSEQ multiplex PCR, and TCRdb kept only the in-frame ones, dropping some. The sample contains roughly 50,000 clones, roughly 80% of which appear only once. The sample here was peripheral blood, taken from a patient treated with radiotherapy plus ipilimumab. All receptors derive from a human donor with non-small cell lung cancer who had a partial response to radiotherapy plus ipilimumab.

CDR3 sequence (DNA): TGTGCCAGTAGTATACTGAAAACAGGCCCCGATGAGCAGTTCTTC. This sequence encodes CASSILKTGPDEQFF. This sequence joins TRBV19 and TRBJ2-1; D might be TRBD1 (5 bases). The CDR3 is made up of 15 amino acids. Germline values: CDR1 LNHDA, CDR2 SQIVND (reference sequence). V was pared by 2 bases and J by 8 bases, with 16 bases between. Complete variable domain (other parts from reference TRBV19 and TRBJ2-1): DGGITQSPKYLFRKEGQNVTLSCEQNLNHDAMYWYRQDPGQGLRLIYYSQIVNDFQKGDIAEGYSVSREKKESFPLTVTSAQKNPTAFYLCASSILKTGPDEQFFGPGTRLTVL.

The chain uses TRBV5-6 and TRBJ2-3; 8 nucleotides agree with TRBD1. The CDR3 runs to 16 residues. The junction had 14 bases not matched to a gene; V was cut back by 3 bases and J by 8 bases. CDR1 is SGHDT, CDR2 YYEEEE, per germline. CDR3 sequence reads: CASSWDDRGTRATQYF. CDR3 nucleotides: TGTGCCAGCAGCTGGGACGACAGGGGTACCAGAGCTACGCAGTATTTT.

The genes are TRBV7-9 and TRBJ1-3; D not resolved. This CDR3 comprises 16 residues. Per germline, CDR1 SEHNR and CDR2 FQNEAQ (reference sequence). Between the trimmed V and J ends, which lost 5 bases and 0 bases, there was a span of 14 bases. This chain's CDR3 is CASSTREKGSGNTIYF. The CDR3 DNA is TGTGCCAGCAGCACCCGGGAAAAGGGCTCTGGAAACACCATATATTTT.

The chain combines TRBV19 with TRBJ2-6; 8 bases are shared with TRBD2. Germline V gene data show CDR1 as LNHDA and CDR2 as SQIVND (reference sequence). Trimming at V came to 6 bases and at J to 0 bases, leaving 4 bases not matched to a gene. CDR3 length: 16 amino acids. The CDR3 spells CASSRGGSSGANVLTF. The CDR3 DNA sequence: TGTGCCAGTAGCCGGGGGGGGTCCTCTGGGGCCAACGTCCTGACTTTC.

This clone was seen once. The CDR3 DNA sequence: TGTGCCAGTAGTATAATTCCAGGGCCTTACGAGCAGTACTTC. It yields the protein CASSIIPGPYEQYF. The chain combines TRBV19 with TRBJ2-7; possibly TRBD1 for D (5 bases). The germline V and J ends were trimmed by 2 bases and 4 bases, with 12 bases remaining between them. From germline, CDR1 is LNHDA and CDR2 SQIVND (reference sequence). CDR3 length: 14 residues.

The chain has TRBV5-1 and TRBJ1-2, with 9 bases fitting TRBD1. Germline lookup yields CDR1 SGHRS and CDR2 YFSETQ. The CDR3 contains 18 residues. With 2 bases clipped from V and 3 bases from J, the junction kept 14 bases outside the gene matches. The CDR3 region is CASSLSGTGSIVDYGYTF. In DNA form, the CDR3 reads TGCGCCAGCAGCTTATCCGGGACAGGGTCAATAGTGGACTATGGCTACACCTTC.

The rearrangement uses TRBV10-3 and TRBJ2-7; D gene unclear. Germline CDR1 reads ENHRY; CDR2 reads SYGVKD. V lost 1 base to trimming and J lost 7 bases, with 5 bases between them. This CDR3 has 11 amino acids. The CDR3 sequence: CAISEFGEQYF. For the CDR3, the DNA is TGTGCCATCAGTGAGTTCGGGGAGCAGTACTTC.

This rearrangement joins TRBV6-1 to TRBJ2-3, with TRBD2 matching 13 bases. V was clipped by 4 bases and J by 6 bases; unmatched bases: 7. The CDR3 extends over 16 amino acids. The germline CDR1 and CDR2 sequences are MNHNS and SASEGT. The DNA of the CDR3 is TGTGCCAGCAGTGCGACTAGCGGGGGGCATTCGGATACGCAGTATTTT. Translated: CASSATSGGHSDTQYF.

This sequence joins TRBV4-1 and TRBJ1-6, with TRBD1 matching 8 bases. The CDR3 contains 15 residues. The germline CDR1 and CDR2 sequences are MGHRA and YSYEKL. The V and J ends lost 3 bases and 11 bases, in that order; junction bases with no gene match: 9. CDR3 loop: CASSHLDRDGAPLHF. CDR3 bases: TGCGCCAGCAGCCACCTGGACAGGGACGGCGCACCCCTCCACTTT.

CDR3 loop: CSATGSGTENYNEQFF. In DNA form, the CDR3 reads TGCAGCGCCACTGGTTCCGGGACAGAGAACTACAATGAGCAGTTCTTC. The V and J genes are TRBV29-1 and TRBJ2-1; 7 nucleotides match TRBD1. The CDR3 spans 16 residues. The germline V gene has CDR1 SQVTM and CDR2 ANQGSEA. With V trimmed by 7 bases and J by 3 bases, 15 bases remained unmatched.

V is TRBV6-5 and J is TRBJ1-4; unclear D gene. The CDR3 spans 14 residues. V lost 0 bases, J lost 5 bases, and 7 bases lay in between. CDR1 is MNHEY and CDR2 is SVGAGI in the germline V gene. CDR3 region: CASSYSFQNEKLFF. The DNA of the CDR3 is TGTGCCAGCAGTTACTCCTTCCAGAATGAAAAACTGTTTTTT.

This clone has a single count. This chain joins TRBV7-9 and TRBJ1-1; D is possibly TRBD1 (5 bases). V was cut by 0 bases and J by 10 bases, with 15 bases left in between. The germline V gene encodes CDR1 SEHNR and CDR2 FQNEAQ (reference sequence). CDR3 length equals 14 residues. The CDR3: CASSLAADNQRAFF. The CDR3 nucleotides are TGTGCCAGCAGCTTAGCGGCGGACAATCAGCGAGCTTTCTTT.

The chain couples TRBV5-8 to TRBJ2-3; possibly TRBD1 for D (6 bases). The CDR3 is 14 amino acids. Trimming left V 4 bases short and J 6 bases short, with 15 bases between. CDR1 is SGHTS and CDR2 is YDEGEE in the germline V gene. The CDR3 loop reads CASSPVKRGDTQYF. The CDR3 DNA is TGTGCCAGCAGCCCTGTAAAGAGGGGGGATACGCAGTATTTT.

The rearrangement links TRBV29-1 to TRBJ2-1; 8 bases match TRBD1. Germline V CDR1 and CDR2: SQVTM, ANQGSEA. V lost 8 bases to trimming and J lost 1 base; unmatched junction nucleotides: 4. This CDR3 has 13 residues. CDR3 nucleotide sequence: TGCAGCACGACAGGGGCGTCCTACAATGAGCAGTTCTTC. It translates to CSTTGASYNEQFF.

V is TRBV20-1 and J is TRBJ1-2; D is undetermined. The V end lost 6 bases, the J end lost 6 bases, and 8 bases lay between the germline ends. The CDR3 spans 10 residues. Germline CDR1 reads DFQATT; CDR2 reads SNEGSKA (reference sequence). In nucleotides, the CDR3 is TGCAGTGCCTCGAGGGATGGCTACACCTTC. Translation gives CSASRDGYTF.

The gene calls are TRBV6-1 and TRBJ2-6; tentatively, D is TRBD1 (6 bases). This CDR3 contains 14 residues. Germline V gene data show CDR1 as MNHNS and CDR2 as SASEGT. V gave up 6 bases and J gave up 4 bases, with 10 bases separating them. The CDR3 sequence is CASSTGSGANVLTF. The DNA of the CDR3 is TGTGCCAGCAGCACAGGGTCCGGGGCCAACGTCCTGACTTTC.

V usage is TRBV6-6 and J usage is TRBJ1-1, with D perhaps TRBD1 (5 bases). V was trimmed by 0 bases and J by 1 base, leaving 9 bases between them. The CDR3 is made up of 15 amino acids. Germline V gene data show CDR1 as MNHNY and CDR2 as SVGAGI (reference sequence). CDR3 nucleotide sequence: TGTGCCAGCAGTTACTCAGGGGCAGGGAACACTGAAGCTTTCTTT. Translating it yields CASSYSGAGNTEAFF.

The chain joins TRBV9 to TRBJ2-7, with 8 bases matching TRBD1. CDR1 is SGDLS, CDR2 YYNGEE, per germline. Trimming cost V 0 bases and J 2 bases; bases outside gene matches: 4. The CDR3 loop spans 15 amino acids. CDR3 coding DNA: TGTGCCAGCAGCGTAGGCCAGGGGGCAGCCTACGAGCAGTACTTC. This translates into CASSVGQGAAYEQYF.

This clone was detected only a few times. The CDR3 DNA follows: TGTGCCAGCAGTGACGTCCGAGGAGAGCAGTTCTTC. Protein product: CASSDVRGEQFF. The rearrangement joins TRBV28 to TRBJ2-1; D uncertain. The ends were cut back, 5 bases at V and 10 bases at J, with 12 bases in the middle. Germline CDR1 reads MDHEN; CDR2 reads SYDVKM. The CDR3 has 12 residues.

The chain joins TRBV7-9 to TRBJ1-1, with a possible D match to TRBD1 (6 bases). The length of the CDR3 is 18 residues. Germline V CDR1 and CDR2: SEHNR, FQNEAQ (reference sequence). V lost 0 bases and J lost 3, with 20 bases in between. The CDR3 sequence: CASSLAQGFSFVDTEAFF. DNA for the CDR3: TGTGCCAGCAGCTTAGCGCAGGGGTTTAGTTTTGTAGACACTGAAGCTTTCTTT.

The rearrangement links TRBV27 to TRBJ2-3, with TRBD2 matching over 9 bases. The CDR3 spans 15 residues. Germline CDR1 MNHEY, CDR2 SMNVEV (reference sequence). V lost 3 bases and J lost 4; bases outside the gene matches: 5. The CDR3: CASSLGGGASDTQYF. The CDR3, as DNA: TGTGCCAGCAGTTTGGGCGGGGGGGCATCAGATACGCAGTATTTT.